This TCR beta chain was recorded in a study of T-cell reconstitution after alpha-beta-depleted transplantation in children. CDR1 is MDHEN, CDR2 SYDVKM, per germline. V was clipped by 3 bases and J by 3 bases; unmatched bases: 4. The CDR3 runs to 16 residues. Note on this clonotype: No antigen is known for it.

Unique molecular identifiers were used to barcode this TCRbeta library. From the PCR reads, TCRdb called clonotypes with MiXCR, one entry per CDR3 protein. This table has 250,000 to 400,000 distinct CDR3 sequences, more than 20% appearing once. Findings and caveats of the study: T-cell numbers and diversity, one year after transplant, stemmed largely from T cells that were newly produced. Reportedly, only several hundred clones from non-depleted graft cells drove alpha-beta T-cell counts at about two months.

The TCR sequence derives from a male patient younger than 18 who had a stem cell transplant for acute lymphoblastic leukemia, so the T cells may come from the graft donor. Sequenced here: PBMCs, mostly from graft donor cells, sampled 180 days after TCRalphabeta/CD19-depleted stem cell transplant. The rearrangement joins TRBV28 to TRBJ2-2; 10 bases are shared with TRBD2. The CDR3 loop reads CASSFGLAVYTGELFF. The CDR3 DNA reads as TGTGCCAGCAGTTTTGGACTAGCGGTTTACACCGGGGAGCTGTTTTTT.